Presented here are 27 T cell receptor beta chains from one specimen sequenced in a study of cytomegalovirus exposure and HLA in healthy donors. The PCR used 60 Vbeta and 13 Jbeta primers. TCRdb's table, derived via immunoSEQ multiplex PCR, lists solely in-frame clones and lacks some. The table has 65,000 to 90,000 clones, less than 80% seen once. The specimen sequenced was PBMCs. The receptors stem from a young man in good health and CMV-seronegative.

This clone has a handful of counts. CDR3 nucleotide sequence: TGCGCCAGCAGCTTGCTGGGGCCGGGCACTGAAGCTTTCTTT. It yields the protein CASSLLGPGTEAFF. The V call is TRBV5-1, the J call TRBJ1-1; tentatively, D is TRBD1 (5 bases). CDR1 is SGHRS, CDR2 YFSETQ, per germline. The CDR3 is 14 amino acids. The germline V and J ends were trimmed by 1 base and 4 bases, with 11 bases remaining between them.

The rearrangement uses TRBV6-6 and TRBJ2-1, with 10 bases identical to TRBD2. V was pared by 6 bases and J by 9 bases, with 11 bases of the junction left unmatched. The germline V gene encodes CDR1 MNHNY and CDR2 SVGAGI (reference sequence). The CDR3 is 15 residues long. This chain's CDR3 is CASRLHSSGGGEQFF. In DNA, the CDR3 is TGTGCCAGCAGGCTTCATTCTAGCGGGGGCGGTGAGCAGTTCTTC.

The chain uses TRBV30 and TRBJ1-4, with D perhaps matching TRBD1 (6 bases). The CDR3 extends over 11 amino acids. Germline values: CDR1 GTSNPN, CDR2 SVGIG (reference sequence). V lost 6 bases, J lost 13 bases, and 15 bases lay in between. The DNA of the CDR3 is TGTGCCTGCCCCGAACAGGGTGGACTGTTTTTT. Translated, it gives CACPEQGGLFF.

As regards this clone: At one of its ends the junction is not consistent with the germline gene, which may arise from a read error. The gene calls are TRBV5-6 and TRBJ1-2; 12 bases align to TRBD1. Germline V gene sequence: CDR1 SGHDT, CDR2 YYEEEE. CDR3 length equals 15 residues. The CDR3 DNA sequence: TGTTCCAGCAGCTTCCGGGACAGGGGGCAGGAAGGCTACACCTTC. This codes for CSSSFRDRGQEGYTF.

This chain connects TRBV4-1 to TRBJ2-1; 9 bases are shared with TRBD2. Per the germline V gene, CDR1 is MGHRA and CDR2 is YSYEKL. V gave up 0 bases and J gave up 0 bases; unmatched junction bases: 15. The length of the CDR3 is 21 residues. The CDR3: CASSQEETLAGPISSYNEQFF. CDR3 bases: TGCGCCAGCAGCCAAGAAGAAACCCTAGCGGGGCCTATAAGCTCCTACAATGAGCAGTTCTTC.

A few counts support this clone. The rearrangement joins TRBV6-1 to TRBJ1-5, with 7 bases matching TRBD1. With V trimmed by 7 bases and J by 0 bases, 3 bases remained unmatched. The length of the CDR3 is 14 residues. Germline lookup yields CDR1 MNHNS and CDR2 SASEGT. CDR3 region: CASTQGYSNQPQHF. The CDR3 nucleotides read TGTGCCAGCACACAGGGGTATAGCAATCAGCCCCAGCATTTT.

This clone was recorded a few times. The rearrangement uses TRBV28 and TRBJ1-5; no clear D gene. Germline V gene lookup returns CDR1 MDHEN and CDR2 SYDVKM. CDR3 length: 15 residues. The germline V and J ends were trimmed by 3 bases and 3 bases, with 12 bases remaining between them. The CDR3 loop reads CASSFRQAFNQPQHF. The CDR3 DNA sequence: TGTGCCAGCAGTTTTCGGCAGGCCTTCAATCAGCCCCAGCATTTT.

This chain connects TRBV6-5 to TRBJ2-7; 9 bases agree with TRBD1. Germline V lookup: CDR1 MNHEY, CDR2 SVGAGI. This CDR3 region has 13 residues. Unmatched junction bases numbered 1, after V lost 1 base and J lost 6 bases. Here the CDR3 reads CASSYYRGPEQYF. DNA of the CDR3: TGTGCCAGCAGTTACTACAGGGGGCCCGAGCAGTACTTC.

In the case of this clone: At one end the junction does not follow the germline gene, possibly because of a read error. V is TRBV7-9 and J is TRBJ1-3, with 9 bases that match TRBD1. Germline loops: CDR1 SEHNR, CDR2 FQNEAQ (reference sequence). CDR3 length equals 15 residues. The CDR3 here is CTSSRGQGSGNTIYF. The CDR3 nucleotides read TGTACCAGCAGCCGGGGACAGGGATCAGGAAACACCATATATTTT.

This clone was detected a few times. J is TRBJ2-7 and V is TRBV6-5, with 8 bases lining up with TRBD1. The CDR3 extends over 14 amino acids. Germline CDR1 MNHEY, CDR2 SVGAGI. Trimming took 5 bases from V and 5 from J; bases not matched to a gene: 8. CDR3 loop: CASSRQGRLDEQYF. The CDR3 region has the DNA TGTGCCAGCAGTAGACAGGGGCGATTAGACGAGCAGTACTTC.

In its sample, this clone was seen once. The chain links TRBV5-6 to TRBJ2-3; TRBD1 might be the D (5 bases). The CDR3 sequence is 16 residues long. CDR1 is SGHDT and CDR2 is YYEEEE in the germline V gene. Trimming took off 4 bases at V and 0 bases at J, with 15 bases between the two ends. This CDR3 reads CASSPWQGLSTDTQYF. The CDR3 nucleotides read TGTGCCAGCAGCCCCTGGCAGGGTCTAAGCACAGATACGCAGTATTTT.

The V and J genes are TRBV15 and TRBJ2-5; 7 bases map to TRBD2. V trimming: 2 bases; J trimming: 4 bases; junction bases outside the gene matches: 10. The germline V gene encodes CDR1 LNHNV and CDR2 YYDKDF (reference sequence). The CDR3 is 16 amino acids. The CDR3 DNA reads as TGTGCCACCAGCAGAAGTATGGCGGGAGCAGGAGAGACCCAGTACTTC. This gives the protein CATSRSMAGAGETQYF. The variable domain in full, with the rest retrieved from reference TRBV15 and TRBJ2-5, is DAMVIQNPRYQVTQFGKPVTLSCSQTLNHNVMYWYQQKSSQAPKLLFHYYDKDFNNEADTPDNFQSRRPNTSFCFLDIRSPGLGDTAMYLCATSRSMAGAGETQYFGPGTRLLVL.

In its sample, this clone was seen a few times. The rearrangement joins TRBV28 to TRBJ1-1; D is undetermined. The CDR3 contains 14 residues. V was shortened by 5 bases and J by 2 bases, with 12 bases between the two germline ends. Germline CDR1 MDHEN, CDR2 SYDVKM. CDR3 sequence reads: CASSRRGPNTEAFF. The CDR3 bases are TGTGCCAGCAGTCGTCGGGGTCCAAACACTGAAGCTTTCTTT.

The rearrangement joins TRBV4-1 to TRBJ1-1; D remains unclear. CDR1 is MGHRA, CDR2 YSYEKL, per germline. The germline V and J ends were trimmed by 4 bases and 9 bases, with 15 bases remaining between them. The CDR3 spans 13 residues. CDR3 DNA sequence: TGCGCCAGCAGCCCGCCCAGGCCCGAAAAAGCTTTCTTT. Its protein product is CASSPPRPEKAFF.

The chain carries TRBV28 and TRBJ2-1; weak D call: TRBD1 (6 bases). The CDR3 is 16 residues long. Between the trimmed V and J ends, which lost 6 bases and 8 bases, there was a span of 23 bases. Germline loops: CDR1 MDHEN, CDR2 SYDVKM. The CDR3 coding sequence is TGTGCCAGCAGCGGCCTTCGTACAGGGAAAACGGATGAGCAGTTCTTC. It yields the protein CASSGLRTGKTDEQFF.

The J gene is TRBJ1-4, the V gene TRBV6-5; D possibly corresponds to TRBD1 (6 bases). Germline CDR1 reads MNHEY; CDR2 reads SVGAGI. The CDR3 extends over 15 amino acids. V shed 5 bases and J shed 3 bases, with 13 bases lying between them. This CDR3 is CASSPFGGPNEKLFF. The CDR3 DNA reads TGTGCCAGCAGTCCCTTCGGGGGGCCTAATGAAAAACTGTTTTTT.

The chain combines TRBV4-1 with TRBJ1-1; possible D gene TRBD1, 5 bases. Between the trimmed V and J ends, which lost 1 base and 2 bases, there was a span of 17 bases. Germline CDR1 MGHRA, CDR2 YSYEKL. The CDR3 totals 17 residues. Written as DNA, the CDR3 is TGCGCCAGCAGCCAAGGTCTTGGGGGGGGAGCAAACACTGAAGCTTTCTTT. This gives the protein CASSQGLGGGANTEAFF.

This rearrangement joins TRBV6-6 to TRBJ2-3; the D gene is possibly TRBD1 (5 bases). The CDR3 spans 15 residues. Germline assignment: CDR1 MNHNY and CDR2 SVGAGI (reference sequence). Trimming left V 5 bases short and J 0 bases short, with 12 bases between. CDR3 DNA sequence: TGTGCCAGCAGTCAGACAGAAACTAGCACAGATACGCAGTATTTT. It codes for CASSQTETSTDTQYF.

The V and J genes are TRBV19 and TRBJ1-5, with D tentatively TRBD1 (6 bases). This CDR3 contains 13 residues. The ends were cut back, 8 bases at V and 3 bases at J, with 11 bases in the middle. Looked up from germline, CDR1 is LNHDA and CDR2 is SQIVND (reference sequence). CDR3 DNA sequence: TGTGCCAGTTCGCAGGGGCCCAATCAGCCCCAGCATTTT. Its protein is CASSQGPNQPQHF.

The CDR3 spells CASSWTGSTDTIYF. CDR3 DNA sequence: TGTGCCAGCAGCTGGACAGGTTCCACGGACACCATATATTTT. This chain uses TRBV11-2 with TRBJ1-3, with 7 bases aligning to TRBD1. V was clipped by 4 bases and J by 8 bases; unmatched bases: 8. The V gene's germline CDR1 is SGHAT and CDR2 FQNNGV. The CDR3 spans 14 residues.

This clone appeared once. The chain employs TRBV5-3 and TRBJ1-5, with D possibly matching TRBD1 (5 bases). TRBV5-3 is identified as an open reading frame with a role that is uncertain. V lost 3 bases, J lost 3 bases, and 10 bases lay in between. The CDR3 has 14 residues. CDR3 DNA: TGTGCCAGAAGCTGGCAGGGTAACAATCAGCCCCAGCATTTT. It is translated as CARSWQGNNQPQHF.

This clone was found many times. This chain connects TRBV6-4 to TRBJ2-1; 9 nucleotides align to TRBD2. Germline-derived CDR1 and CDR2 are MRHNA and SNTAGT. The CDR3 loop spans 15 amino acids. V lost 6 bases, J lost 3 bases, and 6 bases stayed unmatched. The CDR3 bases are TGTGCCAGCAGCCCCTTAGCGGGGGACTACAATGAGCAGTTCTTC. Its protein product is CASSPLAGDYNEQFF.

The V and J genes are TRBV6-5 and TRBJ1-6; 8 bases line up with TRBD1. V lost 0 bases, J lost 9 bases, and 4 bases stayed unmatched. The V gene's germline CDR1 is MNHEY and CDR2 SVGAGI. This CDR3 is built from 15 residues. The CDR3 loop is CASSYSTGVASPLHF. The DNA for the CDR3 is TGTGCCAGCAGTTACTCGACAGGGGTAGCTTCACCCCTCCACTTT.

This clone showed up just a few times. V and J are TRBV6-5 and TRBJ1-4; 11 bases map to TRBD1. The CDR3 extends over 15 amino acids. Germline CDR1 reads MNHEY; CDR2 reads SVGAGI. After removal of 8 bases from V and 8 bases from J, the junction contained 10 bases not matched to a gene. The CDR3 loop is CASHRLGTGGEKLFF. CDR3 sequence (DNA): TGTGCCAGCCACCGGTTGGGGACAGGGGGAGAAAAACTGTTTTTT.

The table lists this clone with a count of one. The chain carries TRBV7-2 and TRBJ2-3; possibly TRBD1 for D (5 bases). The CDR3 has 15 amino acids. Trimming took 4 bases from V and 0 from J, leaving 11 bases between them. Germline CDR1 is SGHTA and CDR2 is FQGNSA. DNA for the CDR3: TGTGCCAGCAGCTCCGACAGATATAGCACAGATACGCAGTATTTT. As protein: CASSSDRYSTDTQYF.

This clone turned up a few times. V is TRBV29-1 and J is TRBJ2-3; possible D gene TRBD2, 6 bases. Trimming removed 3 bases at V and 4 bases at J, with 17 bases between. Germline V gives CDR1 SQVTM, CDR2 ANQGSEA. The CDR3 is 15 amino acids. DNA of the CDR3: TGCAGCGTTGATGGTGCGGGACGCACGGCAGATACGCAGTATTTT. Protein product: CSVDGAGRTADTQYF.

This rearrangement joins TRBV7-9 to TRBJ1-6; 9 bases map to TRBD1. The CDR3 covers 14 residues. CDR1 SEHNR and CDR2 FQNEAQ come from the germline V gene (reference sequence). The ends lost 7 bases at V and 10 bases at J; junction bases unmatched: 8. CDR3 loop: CASTPDRGNSPLHF. The CDR3 nucleotides are TGTGCCAGCACCCCTGACAGGGGGAACTCACCCCTCCACTTT.